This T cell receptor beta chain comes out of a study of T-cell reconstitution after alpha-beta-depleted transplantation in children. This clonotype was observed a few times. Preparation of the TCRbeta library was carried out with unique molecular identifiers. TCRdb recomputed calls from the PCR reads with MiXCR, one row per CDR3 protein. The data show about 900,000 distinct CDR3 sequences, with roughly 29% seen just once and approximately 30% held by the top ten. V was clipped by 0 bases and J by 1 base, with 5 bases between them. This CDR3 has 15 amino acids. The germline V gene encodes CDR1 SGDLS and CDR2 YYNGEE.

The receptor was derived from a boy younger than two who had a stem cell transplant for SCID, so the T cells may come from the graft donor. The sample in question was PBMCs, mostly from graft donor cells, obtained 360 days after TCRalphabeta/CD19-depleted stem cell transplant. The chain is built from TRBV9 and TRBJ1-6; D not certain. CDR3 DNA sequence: TGTGCCAGCAGCGTAGATGGGTCCTATAATTCACCCCTCCACTTT. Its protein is CASSVDGSYNSPLHF.